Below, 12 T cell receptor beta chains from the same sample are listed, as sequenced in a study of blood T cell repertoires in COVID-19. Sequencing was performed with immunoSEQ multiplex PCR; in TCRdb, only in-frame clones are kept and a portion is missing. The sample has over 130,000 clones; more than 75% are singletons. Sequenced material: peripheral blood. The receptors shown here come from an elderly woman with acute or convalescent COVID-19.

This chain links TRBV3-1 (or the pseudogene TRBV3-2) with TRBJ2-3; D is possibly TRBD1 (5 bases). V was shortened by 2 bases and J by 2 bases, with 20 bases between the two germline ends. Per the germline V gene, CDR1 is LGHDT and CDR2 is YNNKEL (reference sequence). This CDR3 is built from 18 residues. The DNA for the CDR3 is TGTGCCAGCAGCCAATACCCGGGTCCTCAAGGGGCCACAGATACGCAGTATTTT. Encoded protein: CASSQYPGPQGATDTQYF.

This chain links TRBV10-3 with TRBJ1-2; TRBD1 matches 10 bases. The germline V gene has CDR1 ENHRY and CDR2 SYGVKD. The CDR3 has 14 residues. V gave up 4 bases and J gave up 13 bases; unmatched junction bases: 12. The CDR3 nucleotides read TGTGCCATCAGTGCGGGACAGGGGCGACTTAATTGCACCTTC. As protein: CAISAGQGRLNCTF.

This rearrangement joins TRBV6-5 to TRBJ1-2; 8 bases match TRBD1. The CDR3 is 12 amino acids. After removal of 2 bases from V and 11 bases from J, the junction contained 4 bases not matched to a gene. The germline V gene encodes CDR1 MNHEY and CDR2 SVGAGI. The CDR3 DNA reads TGTGCCAGCAGTTACGGGACAGGATCTTACACCTTC. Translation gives CASSYGTGSYTF.

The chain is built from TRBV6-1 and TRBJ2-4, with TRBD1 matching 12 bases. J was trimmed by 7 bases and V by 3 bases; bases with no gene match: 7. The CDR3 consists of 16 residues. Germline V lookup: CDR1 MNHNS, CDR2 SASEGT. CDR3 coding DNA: TGTGCCAGCAGTGAGGCCGGGACAGGGGGCTTGAACATTCAGTACTTC. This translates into CASSEAGTGGLNIQYF.

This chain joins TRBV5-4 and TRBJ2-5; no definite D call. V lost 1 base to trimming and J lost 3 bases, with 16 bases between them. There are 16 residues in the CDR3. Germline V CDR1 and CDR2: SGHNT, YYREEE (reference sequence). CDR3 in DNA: TGTGCCAGCAGCTTGTATCGTACGGGTAGCAAAGAGACCCAGTACTTC. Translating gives CASSLYRTGSKETQYF.

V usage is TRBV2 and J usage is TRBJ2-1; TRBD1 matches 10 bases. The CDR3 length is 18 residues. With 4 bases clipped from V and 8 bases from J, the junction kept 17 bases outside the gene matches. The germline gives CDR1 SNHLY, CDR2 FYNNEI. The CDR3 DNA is TGTGCCAGCAGTGTAAATGATAAGACAGGGGGCTTATTAGATGAGCAGTTCTTC. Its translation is CASSVNDKTGGLLDEQFF.

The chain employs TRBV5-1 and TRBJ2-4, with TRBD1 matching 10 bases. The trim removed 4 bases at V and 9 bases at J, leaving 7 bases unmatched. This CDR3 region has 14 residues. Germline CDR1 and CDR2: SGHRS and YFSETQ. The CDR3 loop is CASSAGQGGVIQYF. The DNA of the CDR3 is TGCGCCAGCAGCGCCGGACAGGGGGGCGTCATTCAGTACTTC.

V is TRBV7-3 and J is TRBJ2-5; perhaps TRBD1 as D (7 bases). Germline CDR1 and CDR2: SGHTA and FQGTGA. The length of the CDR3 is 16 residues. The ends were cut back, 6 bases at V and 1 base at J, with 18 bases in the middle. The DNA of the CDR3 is TGTGCCAGCAGTTTCGGGAACAGGGGACTCCAAGAGACCCAGTACTTC. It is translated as CASSFGNRGLQETQYF.

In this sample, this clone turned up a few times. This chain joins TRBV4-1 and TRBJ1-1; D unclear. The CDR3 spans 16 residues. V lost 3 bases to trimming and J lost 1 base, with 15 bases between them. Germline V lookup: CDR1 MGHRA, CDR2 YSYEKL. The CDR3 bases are TGCGCCAGCAGCCAGAGGGAGACGGATAGGAACACTGAAGCTTTCTTT. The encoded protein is CASSQRETDRNTEAFF.

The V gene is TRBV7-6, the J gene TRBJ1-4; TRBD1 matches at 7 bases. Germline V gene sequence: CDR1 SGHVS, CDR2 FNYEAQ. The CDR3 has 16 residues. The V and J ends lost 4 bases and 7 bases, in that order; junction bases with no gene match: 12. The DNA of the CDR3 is TGTGCCAGCAGCTCCCGGTCGCGACAGGGAGTTGAAAAACTGTTTTTT. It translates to CASSSRSRQGVEKLFF.

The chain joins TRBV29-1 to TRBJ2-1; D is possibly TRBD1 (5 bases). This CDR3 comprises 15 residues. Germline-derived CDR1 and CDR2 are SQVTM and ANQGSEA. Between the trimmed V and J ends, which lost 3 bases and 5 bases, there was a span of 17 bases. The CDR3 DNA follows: TGCAGCGTTGATCCGGATGGGAAGGGGCACAATGAGCAGTTCTTC. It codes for CSVDPDGKGHNEQFF.

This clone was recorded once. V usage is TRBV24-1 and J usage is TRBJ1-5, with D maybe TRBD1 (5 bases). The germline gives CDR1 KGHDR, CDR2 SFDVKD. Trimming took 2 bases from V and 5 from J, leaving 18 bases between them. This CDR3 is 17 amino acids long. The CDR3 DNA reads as TGTGCCACCAGTGATTATGTCAGGGATATGAGCCATCAGCCCCAGCATTTT. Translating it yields CATSDYVRDMSHQPQHF.